This is a list of T cell receptor beta chains from one sample in a study of cytomegalovirus exposure and HLA in healthy donors. The table came from immunoSEQ multiplex PCR; TCRdb's copy has only in-frame clones and leaves some out. The sample comprises 100,000 to 150,000 clones, over 75% of which are singletons, and 3.5% to 4.5% rests with the top ten. Sequences were obtained from PBMCs. These receptors came from a man between 18 and 29 years old in good health and CMV-seropositive. Each CDR3 is given with its conserved first and last residue. Fields, in order: CDR3 protein, CDR3 DNA, J gene, D gene, V gene, clone size. D genes are given only for firm matches. Not every row has a clone size; where given, it reads once, few, many or a size class.

CAWTLGGRGYEQYF	TGTGCCTGGACCCTTGGCGGGAGGGGGTACGAGCAGTACTTC	TRBJ2-7	TRBD2	TRBV30	.
CASSHTGGEQYF	TGTGCCAGCAGTCACACAGGGGGCGAGCAGTACTTC	TRBJ2-7	TRBD1	TRBV7-9	once
CASTPGGSSNQPQHF	TGTGCCAGCACACCCGGCGGATCTAGCAATCAGCCCCAGCATTTT	TRBJ1-5	.	TRBV7-2	.
CASSLGRYEQYF	TGTGCCAGCAGCTTAGGTCGGTACGAGCAGTACTTC	TRBJ2-7	.	TRBV7-2	.
CASSNRVWEKLFF	TGTGCCAGCAGTAACAGGGTTTGGGAAAAACTGTTTTTT	TRBJ1-4	.	TRBV2	.
CASSPGRVQGEQFF	TGTGCCAGCTCACCCGGGCGGGTACAAGGTGAGCAGTTCTTC	TRBJ2-1	.	TRBV18	.
CSVEAGETQYF	TGCAGCGTTGAAGCCGGGGAGACCCAGTACTTC	TRBJ2-5	.	TRBV29-1	once
CASSTRNEGQWNTEAFF	TGTGCCAGCAGCACCCGGAACGAGGGACAGTGGAACACTGAAGCTTTCTTT	TRBJ1-1	TRBD1	TRBV9	.
CASSPGAYNSPLHF	TGTGCCAGCAGCCCCGGGGCCTATAATTCACCCCTCCACTTT	TRBJ1-6	.	TRBV5-4	.
CASSMGLNNEQFF	TGTGCCAGTAGTATGGGACTGAACAATGAGCAGTTCTTC	TRBJ2-1	.	TRBV19	.
CASSQSDSNEQYF	TGTGCCAGCAGCCAAAGCGACTCGAACGAGCAGTACTTC	TRBJ2-7	.	TRBV5-5	.
CASRRRLAGDQETQYF	TGTGCCAGCAGAAGACGACTAGCGGGGGACCAAGAGACCCAGTACTTC	TRBJ2-5	TRBD2	TRBV2	.
CASSERRGETQYF	TGTGCCAGCAGTGAACGCAGAGGGGAGACCCAGTACTTC	TRBJ2-5	.	TRBV6-1	.
CASSETARGTSGGAYYEQYF	TGTGCCAGCAGTGAAACTGCACGGGGGACTAGCGGGGGGGCCTACTACGAGCAGTACTTC	TRBJ2-7	TRBD2	TRBV6-1	.
CTSSHGTGGDSPLHF	TGCACCAGCAGCCACGGCACAGGGGGGGATTCACCCCTCCACTTT	TRBJ1-6	.	TRBV1	.
CASSLDWRGRDHVRTEAFF	TGTGCCAGCAGCTTAGATTGGAGAGGGCGGGACCATGTTAGGACTGAAGCTTTCTTT	TRBJ1-1	.	TRBV11-2	.
CSSSSTGYGYTF	TGTTCCAGCAGCTCGACAGGGTATGGCTACACCTTC	TRBJ1-2	TRBD1	TRBV7-9	few
CASSFFGTIQFF	TGCGCCAGCAGCTTCTTTGGGACTATCCAGTTCTTC	TRBJ2-1	TRBD2	TRBV5-1	.
CASSQGQGGDTGELFF	TGTGCCAGCAGCCAAGGACAGGGCGGCGACACCGGGGAGCTGTTTTTT	TRBJ2-2	TRBD1	TRBV7-9	.
CASSYSGGYGYTF	TGTGCCAGCAGTTACTCGGGGGGCTATGGCTACACCTTC	TRBJ1-2	.	TRBV6-5	.
CASSRSISLRVRGRCTEAFF	TGTGCCAGCAGCCGCAGCATAAGCCTTAGGGTCAGGGGGAGGTGTACTGAAGCTTTCTTT	TRBJ1-1	.	TRBV21-1	.
CASSIQGFRTTNEKLFF	TGTGCCAGCAGCATACAGGGCTTTCGGACGACTAATGAAAAACTGTTTTTT	TRBJ1-4	.	TRBV7-9	.
CASSLDGGSTDTQYF	TGTGCCAGCAGCTTGGACGGCGGGAGCACAGATACGCAGTATTTT	TRBJ2-3	.	TRBV5-8	.
CASSVDGGFLGNEQFF	TGTGCCAGCAGCGTAGACGGGGGTTTCTTAGGGAATGAGCAGTTCTTC	TRBJ2-1	.	TRBV9	few
CASRKDRGGYQPQHF	TGTGCCAGTCGCAAAGACAGGGGTGGGTATCAGCCCCAGCATTTT	TRBJ1-5	TRBD1	TRBV19	.
CASSFWASRNEQFF	TGTGCCAGCAGCTTCTGGGCTAGCCGCAATGAGCAGTTCTTC	TRBJ2-1	.	TRBV7-9	once
CASSPGQSHEQYF	TGTGCCAGCTCACCTGGACAGTCCCACGAGCAGTACTTC	TRBJ2-7	.	TRBV18	.
CASSPRIQGPQETQYF	TGTGCCAGCAGCCCAAGGATTCAGGGTCCCCAGGAGACCCAGTACTTC	TRBJ2-5	.	TRBV7-7	.
CATSTTSGAYNEQFF	TGTGCCACCAGCACAACTAGCGGGGCCTACAATGAGCAGTTCTTC	TRBJ2-1	TRBD2	TRBV15	.
CASSSRSPSYEQYF	TGTGCCAGCAGCTCTAGGTCCCCCTCCTACGAGCAGTACTTC	TRBJ2-7	.	TRBV7-2	.
CASSLPTSGRYEQYF	TGTGCCAGCAGTTTGCCAACTAGCGGACGCTACGAGCAGTACTTC	TRBJ2-7	TRBD2	TRBV28	.
CASRGQPDEPQHF	TGTGCCAGCAGAGGACAGCCTGATGAGCCCCAGCATTTT	TRBJ1-5	.	TRBV6-4	.
CAGSGGAGANVLTF	TGTGCCGGGAGCGGGGGGGCTGGGGCCAACGTCCTGACTTTC	TRBJ2-6	TRBD2	TRBV6-6	.
CASSLGGPPGSGANVLTF	TGTGCCAGCAGCTTAGGTGGTCCCCCGGGATCCGGGGCCAACGTCCTGACTTTC	TRBJ2-6	.	TRBV7-2	once
CATDGYTF	TGTGCCACAGATGGCTACACCTTC	TRBJ1-2	.	TRBV6-1	few
CASSFINQPQHF	TGTGCCAGCAGTTTTATTAATCAGCCCCAGCATTTT	TRBJ1-5	.	TRBV27	once
CASSQIESQADTQYF	TGCGCCAGCAGCCAAATTGAGTCTCAAGCAGATACGCAGTATTTT	TRBJ2-3	.	TRBV4-1	.
CASSTETGFWETQYF	TGCGCCAGCAGCACCGAAACAGGGTTTTGGGAGACCCAGTACTTC	TRBJ2-5	.	TRBV5-1	.
CASSYSSVYNEQFF	TGTGCCAGCAGTTACTCGTCAGTATACAATGAGCAGTTCTTC	TRBJ2-1	.	TRBV6-6	.
CASSTDVRSGGYTF	TGTGCCAGCAGCACAGACGTCAGATCGGGAGGCTACACCTTC	TRBJ1-2	.	TRBV7-2	.
CASSLQVFGTDTQYF	TGTGCCAGCAGTTTACAGGTTTTTGGTACAGATACGCAGTATTTT	TRBJ2-3	.	TRBV5-6	few
CASSLDETGTDTQYF	TGTGCCAGCAGCTTAGACGAAACGGGCACAGATACGCAGTATTTT	TRBJ2-3	.	TRBV13	few
CASSLAQNTEAFF	TGTGCCAGCAGCTTGGCCCAGAACACTGAAGCTTTCTTT	TRBJ1-1	.	TRBV7-2	few
CASSPRGDQETQYF	TGTGCCAGCTCACCACGGGGGGACCAAGAGACCCAGTACTTC	TRBJ2-5	.	TRBV18	.
CASSFVFDGTADQPQHF	TGTGCCAGCAGCTTTGTGTTCGACGGGACAGCGGATCAGCCCCAGCATTTT	TRBJ1-5	TRBD1	TRBV7-8	.
CASSSRGGAYNEQFF	TGTGCCAGCAGCTCCAGGGGTGGCGCCTACAATGAGCAGTTCTTC	TRBJ2-1	.	TRBV5-6	.
CASSLYPLGGNTGELFF	TGTGCCAGCAGCTTATATCCTCTGGGGGGGAACACCGGGGAGCTGTTTTTT	TRBJ2-2	.	TRBV7-2	.
CASSVSQATDTQYF	TGTGCCAGCAGTGTATCGCAGGCCACAGATACGCAGTATTTT	TRBJ2-3	.	TRBV6-1	.
CASSLAPRGQETQYF	TGTGCCAGCAGCTTAGCCCCACGAGGGCAAGAGACCCAGTACTTC	TRBJ2-5	.	TRBV7-2	.